The entry below describes one T cell receptor (beta chain). What it binds is unknown. This sample is part of a study of shared clonotypes between healthy human individuals. In the study overall: Each donor's CD4 naive and CD4 memory cells filled three plates apiece, CD8 naive two, and CD8 memory one.

Study-wide results and caveats: Even with large depth, rarefaction showed that sorted-subset sequencing was incomplete. In having few donors, the study represented limited genetic and exposure-history diversity. Some naive CD4 clonotypes, roughly 5%, turned up in common across four donors.

Produced via immunoSEQ multiplex PCR; TCRdb's table is partial and in-frame only. The repertoire holds about 2 million clones, roughly 94% seen once, with 0.13% in the top ten. The germline V gene has CDR1 SGHDT and CDR2 YYEEEE. CDR3 length: 17 amino acids. V lost 2 bases and J lost 0, with 16 bases in between. What was sequenced was naive CD4+ T cells sorted from blood. Regarding subset: CD45RA+ positively selected. The sequence derives from a man aged 18 to 30 in good health. The chain combines TRBV5-6 with TRBJ2-3; perhaps TRBD2 as D (5 bases). The CDR3 is CASSLAVWRASTDTQYF. The CDR3 bases are TGTGCCAGCAGCTTAGCGGTTTGGCGGGCTAGCACAGATACGCAGTATTTT.